This T cell receptor (beta chain) emerged from a study of cytomegalovirus exposure and HLA in healthy donors. Note on this clone: What it binds is unknown.

Study findings and constraints: When the data were analyzed later, several of the most significant clusters appeared to be linked to common viral pathogens. Analysis performed later showed TCR beta chains linked to HLA being more clonally expanded than equally common others.

PCR employed 60 Vbeta and 13 Jbeta primers. The data were produced by immunoSEQ multiplex PCR, yet TCRdb's version contains in-frame clones alone and is incomplete. The data show some 170,000 clones, over 70% seen once. Unmatched junction bases numbered 6, after V lost 5 bases and J lost 2 bases. Germline CDR1 and CDR2: MDHEN and SYDVKM. The CDR3 has 14 residues. The specimen sequenced was PBMCs. This clonotype originated in a woman aged 25 to 39 in good health and CMV-seronegative. The genes are TRBV28 and TRBJ2-7; 7 positions agree with TRBD1. The CDR3 protein is CASSEVGQTYEQYF. The CDR3 bases are TGTGCCAGCAGTGAAGTGGGACAGACCTACGAGCAGTACTTC.